One sample yielded the 24 T cell receptor beta chains listed below, sequenced in a study of blood T cell repertoires in COVID-19. Measured with immunoSEQ multiplex PCR; TCRdb has only the in-frame clones, and not every one. This table holds a few hundred thousand clones, around 90% found once. The specimen was PBMCs or T cells enriched from blood (not recorded which). The origin of the receptors is a man aged 25 to 40 in a cohort exposed to, infected with or recovered from COVID-19 (not recorded which).

The chain employs TRBV9 and TRBJ2-5; TRBD1 agrees at 10 bases. With V trimmed by 3 bases and J by 7 bases, 6 bases remained unmatched. Germline CDR1 SGDLS, CDR2 YYNGEE. The CDR3 sequence is 14 residues long. CDR3 coding DNA: TGTGCCAGCAGCGACCGGACAGGGGGAGGGACCCAGTACTTC. Translation: CASSDRTGGGTQYF.

This chain links TRBV7-8 with TRBJ2-7; 9 nucleotides align to TRBD2. With V trimmed by 1 base and J by 7 bases, 11 bases remained unmatched. The germline V gene encodes CDR1 SGHVS and CDR2 FQNEAQ. This CDR3 has 16 amino acids. The CDR3 sequence is CASSLEGAGGPGEQYF. The DNA of the CDR3 is TGTGCCAGCAGCTTAGAGGGGGCGGGAGGGCCTGGGGAGCAGTACTTC.

The rearrangement joins TRBV6-5 to TRBJ2-5; maybe TRBD1 (5 bases). The CDR3 contains 16 residues. Germline CDR1 reads MNHEY; CDR2 reads SVGAGI. The V end was cut by 4 bases, the J end by 6 bases, with 21 bases between. In nucleotides, the CDR3 is TGTGCCAGCAGTTCCAGGGTTGGGGTCTCTGCAAAGACCCAGTACTTC. Protein: CASSSRVGVSAKTQYF.

For the CDR3, the DNA is TGTGCCAGCTCACCCCGGGACAGGGAAGCCTACGAGCAGTACTTC. Protein: CASSPRDREAYEQYF. The chain employs TRBV18 and TRBJ2-7, with 9 positions matching TRBD1. Trimming removed 3 bases from V and 2 bases from J; junction bases left unmatched: 5. This CDR3 has 15 residues. CDR1 and CDR2 from the germline V gene are KGHSH and LQKENI.

The chain joins TRBV21-1 to TRBJ2-3; TRBD1 is the table's D call, not checked against the DNA. TRBV21-1 counts as a pseudogene. This CDR3 is 16 amino acids long. The DNA for the CDR3 is TGTGCCAGCAGCCGACAGGGACAGGACTGCACAGATACGCAGTATTTT. Protein: CASSRQGQDCTDTQYF.

CDR3 nucleotide sequence: TGTGCCAGCACCTACGGCGGGCTTTACAATGAGCAGTTCTTC. This encodes CASTYGGLYNEQFF. This rearrangement joins TRBV6-5 to TRBJ2-1; perhaps TRBD2 as D (5 bases). The length of the CDR3 is 14 residues. Trimming took 7 bases from V and 4 from J, leaving 14 bases between them. Germline values: CDR1 MNHEY, CDR2 SVGAGI.

This clone was counted a single time. The J gene is TRBJ2-7, the V gene TRBV29-1; D may be TRBD2 (6 bases). Trimming left V 5 bases short and J 3 bases short, with 14 bases between. The V gene's germline CDR1 is SQVTM and CDR2 ANQGSEA. This CDR3 contains 13 residues. CDR3 nucleotide sequence: TGCAGCGTTCATACGGGAGCCGGCTACGAGCAGTACTTC. This encodes CSVHTGAGYEQYF.

The chain joins TRBV5-1 to TRBJ2-1; tentative D call: TRBD2 (5 bases). Trimming pared 3 bases from V and 7 bases from J, leaving 17 bases between. CDR1 SGHRS and CDR2 YFSETQ come from the germline V gene. This CDR3 has 15 residues. DNA of the CDR3: TGCGCCAGCAGCTCGCGCCTGAGGGTTAGGAATGAGCAGTTCTTC. Protein: CASSSRLRVRNEQFF.

Here the CDR3 reads CASHENGNQPQHF. The CDR3 region has the DNA TGTGCCAGCCACGAGAACGGTAATCAGCCCCAGCATTTT. The chain links TRBV6-5 to TRBJ1-5; D is ambiguous. CDR1 MNHEY and CDR2 SVGAGI come from the germline V gene. The CDR3 runs 13 residues. V was shortened by 8 bases and J by 4 bases, with 12 bases between the two germline ends.

V usage is TRBV9 and J usage is TRBJ2-2; 8 nucleotides agree with TRBD2. This CDR3 is 17 amino acids long. Germline CDR1 and CDR2: SGDLS and YYNGEE. The ends lost 0 bases at V and 1 base at J; junction bases unmatched: 5. For the CDR3, the DNA is TGTGCCAGCAGCGTAGCATCAACTAGCGGGAACACCGGGGAGCTGTTTTTT. Protein sequence: CASSVASTSGNTGELFF. Supplemented by reference TRBV9 and TRBJ2-2, the full variable domain reads DSGVTQTPKHLITATGQRVTLRCSPRSGDLSVYWYQQSLDQGLQFLIQYYNGEERAKGNILERFSAQQFPDLHSELNLSSLELGDSALYFCASSVASTSGNTGELFFGEGSRLTVL.

The chain carries TRBV28 and TRBJ2-3, with 8 bases identical to TRBD1. The germline V gene has CDR1 MDHEN and CDR2 SYDVKM. This CDR3 spans 15 amino acids. V dropped 6 bases and J dropped 5; count of bases not matched to a gene: 10. The CDR3 reads CASSHSGGSVDTQYF. CDR3 nucleotide sequence: TGTGCCAGCAGCCACTCAGGGGGCTCAGTAGATACGCAGTATTTT.

The chain employs TRBV2 and TRBJ2-7; 9 positions match TRBD1. The CDR3 contains 14 residues. Germline V gene data show CDR1 as SNHLY and CDR2 as FYNNEI. Unmatched junction bases numbered 8, after V lost 6 bases and J lost 5 bases. Written as DNA, the CDR3 is TGTGCCAGCAGCGAGGACAGGGGCCTCCACGAGCAGTACTTC. It yields the protein CASSEDRGLHEQYF.

The V gene is TRBV7-2, the J gene TRBJ1-4; a possible D gene is TRBD1 (5 bases). Germline V gives CDR1 SGHTA, CDR2 FQGNSA. The ends were cut back, 2 bases at V and 6 bases at J, with 13 bases in the middle. CDR3 length: 15 amino acids. The CDR3 sequence is CASSLYRNFDEKLFF. CDR3 bases: TGTGCCAGCAGCTTATACAGGAACTTCGATGAAAAACTGTTTTTT.

V usage is TRBV7-9 and J usage is TRBJ2-3; no clear D. Germline V CDR1 and CDR2: SEHNR, FQNEAQ (reference sequence). V was trimmed by 0 bases and J by 7 bases, leaving 11 bases between them. The CDR3 runs to 14 residues. CDR3 DNA: TGTGCCAGCAGCTTAGCTTCGCAGGTTAATACGCAGTATTTT. Translating gives CASSLASQVNTQYF.

This chain uses TRBV7-2 with TRBJ2-1; perhaps TRBD1 as D (6 bases). The CDR3 loop spans 13 amino acids. V lost 6 bases and J lost 7, with 13 bases in between. The germline gives CDR1 SGHTA, CDR2 FQGNSA. The CDR3 coding sequence is TGTGCCAGCAGTCCCAGAAGGGGGAATGAGCAGTTCTTC. Amino acid sequence: CASSPRRGNEQFF.

This rearrangement joins TRBV29-1 to TRBJ2-1, with D possibly TRBD2 on 5 matching bases. V was clipped by 3 bases and J by 7 bases, with 19 bases between them. From germline, CDR1 is SQVTM and CDR2 ANQGSEA. The CDR3 loop spans 15 amino acids. The CDR3 DNA is TGCAGCGTTGAGTTCGGAGGTTGGCGCGTGAATGAGCAGTTCTTC. Translating gives CSVEFGGWRVNEQFF.

The chain recombines TRBV6-5 with TRBJ1-5; TRBD1 might be the D (6 bases). V was trimmed by 0 bases and J by 6 bases, leaving 12 bases between them. The CDR3 length is 15 residues. Looked up from germline, CDR1 is MNHEY and CDR2 is SVGAGI. CDR3 DNA: TGTGCCAGCAGTTACTCGTGGGGGCAGCTTCAGCCCCAGCATTTT. It is translated as CASSYSWGQLQPQHF.

DNA for the CDR3: TGTGCCAGCAGCCCCGGGAAGGATACGCAGTATTTT. It yields the protein CASSPGKDTQYF. The V call is TRBV12-3 or TRBV12-4, the J call TRBJ2-3, with D tentatively TRBD2 (5 bases). V dropped 6 bases and J dropped 6 bases, with 10 bases sitting between them. This CDR3 contains 12 residues.

This chain links TRBV7-2 with TRBJ1-4, with TRBD1 as a possible D gene (5 bases). CDR1 is SGHTA, CDR2 FQGNSA, per germline. Trimming took off 6 bases at V and 4 bases at J, with 12 bases between the two ends. CDR3 length equals 14 residues. The CDR3 coding sequence is TGTGCCAGCAGTCGCGACAGAGGTAATGAAAAACTGTTTTTT. Translating gives CASSRDRGNEKLFF. Full variable domain (outside the CDR3, taken from reference TRBV7-2 and TRBJ1-4): GAGVSQSPSNKVTEKGKDVELRCDPISGHTALYWYRQSLGQGLEFLIYFQGNSAPDKSGLPSDRFSAERTGGSVSTLTIQRTQQEDSAVYLCASSRDRGNEKLFFGSGTQLSVL.

A few counts support this clone. The V gene is TRBV28, the J gene TRBJ2-5; 12 bases are shared with TRBD1. The CDR3 runs to 16 residues. J lost 5 bases, V lost 7 bases, and 11 bases had no gene match. Per germline, CDR1 MDHEN and CDR2 SYDVKM. CDR3 residues: CASIRPGQGAGETQYF. Here the CDR3 DNA reads TGTGCCAGCATCCGACCGGGACAGGGGGCGGGGGAGACCCAGTACTTC.

The chain joins TRBV27 to TRBJ1-2, with 9 nucleotides matching TRBD1. The CDR3 spans 15 residues. With V trimmed by 3 bases and J by 4 bases, 6 bases remained unmatched. The germline V gene has CDR1 MNHEY and CDR2 SMNVEV (reference sequence). The CDR3 coding sequence is TGTGCCAGCAGTTTCGGACAGGGGACGTCCTATGGCTACACCTTC. It translates to CASSFGQGTSYGYTF.

This clone has just a few counts. V usage is TRBV5-4 and J usage is TRBJ1-1; no definite D call. The CDR3 runs to 16 residues. The V and J ends lost 0 bases and 1 base respectively, with 13 bases between them. Germline lookup yields CDR1 SGHNT and CDR2 YYREEE (reference sequence). This CDR3 reads CASSLAHQATNTEAFF. The CDR3 DNA is TGTGCCAGCAGCTTGGCCCATCAGGCAACGAACACTGAAGCTTTCTTT. Full variable domain (outside the CDR3, taken from reference TRBV5-4 and TRBJ1-1): ETGVTQSPTHLIKTRGQQVTLRCSSQSGHNTVSWYQQALGQGPQFIFQYYREEENGRGNFPPRFSGLQFPNYSSELNVNALELDDSALYLCASSLAHQATNTEAFFGQGTRLTVV.

The chain has TRBV7-9 and TRBJ2-7; no firm D call. The CDR3 extends over 12 amino acids. Germline CDR1 and CDR2: SEHNR and FQNEAQ (reference sequence). Trimming removed 4 bases from V and 5 bases from J, with 9 bases in between. The CDR3: CASSSLKDEQYF. In DNA form, the CDR3 reads TGTGCCAGCAGCTCACTAAAAGACGAGCAGTACTTC.

The chain employs TRBV5-1 and TRBJ1-2, with TRBD1 matching over 7 bases. This CDR3 has 15 amino acids. Trimming took 0 bases from V and 4 from J; bases not matched to a gene: 6. The germline gives CDR1 SGHRS, CDR2 YFSETQ. The CDR3 DNA reads TGCGCCAGCAGCTTGGAGGGGGCCACCTCCTATGGCTACACCTTC. It specifies CASSLEGATSYGYTF.